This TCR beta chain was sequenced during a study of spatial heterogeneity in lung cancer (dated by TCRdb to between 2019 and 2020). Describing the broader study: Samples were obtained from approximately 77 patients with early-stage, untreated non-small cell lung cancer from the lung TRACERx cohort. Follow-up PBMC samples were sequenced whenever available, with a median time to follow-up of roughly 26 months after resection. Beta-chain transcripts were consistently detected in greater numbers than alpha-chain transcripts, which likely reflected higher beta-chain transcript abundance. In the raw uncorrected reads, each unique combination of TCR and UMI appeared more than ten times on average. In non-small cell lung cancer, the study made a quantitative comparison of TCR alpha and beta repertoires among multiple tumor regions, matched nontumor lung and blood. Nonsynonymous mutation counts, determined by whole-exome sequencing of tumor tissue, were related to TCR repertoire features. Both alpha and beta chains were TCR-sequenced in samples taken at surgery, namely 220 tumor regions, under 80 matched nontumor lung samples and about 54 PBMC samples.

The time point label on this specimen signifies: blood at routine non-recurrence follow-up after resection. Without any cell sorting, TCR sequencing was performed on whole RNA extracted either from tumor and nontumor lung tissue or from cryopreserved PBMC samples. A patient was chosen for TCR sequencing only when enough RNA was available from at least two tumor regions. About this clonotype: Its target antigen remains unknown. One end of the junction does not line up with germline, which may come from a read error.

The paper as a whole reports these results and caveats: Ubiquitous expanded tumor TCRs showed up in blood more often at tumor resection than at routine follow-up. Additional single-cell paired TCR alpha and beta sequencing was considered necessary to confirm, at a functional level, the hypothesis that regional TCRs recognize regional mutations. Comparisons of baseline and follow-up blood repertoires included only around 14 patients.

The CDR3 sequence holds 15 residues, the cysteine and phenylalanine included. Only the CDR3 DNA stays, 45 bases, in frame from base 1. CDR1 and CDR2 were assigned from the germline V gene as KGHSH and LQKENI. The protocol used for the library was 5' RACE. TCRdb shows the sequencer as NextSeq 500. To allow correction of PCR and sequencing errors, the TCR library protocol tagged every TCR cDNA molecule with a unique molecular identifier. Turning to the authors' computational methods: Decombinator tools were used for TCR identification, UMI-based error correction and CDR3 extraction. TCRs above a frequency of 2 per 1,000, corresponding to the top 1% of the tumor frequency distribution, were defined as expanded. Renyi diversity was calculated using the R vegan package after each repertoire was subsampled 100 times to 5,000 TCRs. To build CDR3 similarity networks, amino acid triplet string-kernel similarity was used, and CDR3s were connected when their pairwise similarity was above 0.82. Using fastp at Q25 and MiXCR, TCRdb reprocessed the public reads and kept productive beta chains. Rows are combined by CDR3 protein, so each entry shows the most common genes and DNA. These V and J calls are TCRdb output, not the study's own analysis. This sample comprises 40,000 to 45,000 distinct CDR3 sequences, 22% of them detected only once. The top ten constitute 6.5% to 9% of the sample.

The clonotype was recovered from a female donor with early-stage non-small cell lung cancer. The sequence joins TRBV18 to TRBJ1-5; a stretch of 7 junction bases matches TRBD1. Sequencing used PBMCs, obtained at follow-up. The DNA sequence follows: TGTGGCAGCTCAAGACGGACAGGTGTGAATCAGCCCCAGCATTTT. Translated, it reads CGSSRRTGVNQPQHF.